This T cell receptor (beta chain) stems from a study of T cells in Graves' hyperthyroidism and ophthalmopathy (dated by TCRdb to the late 2010s). In terms of the full investigation: Peripheral blood was sampled at the time of initial diagnosis, prior to any treatment. TCR V-J signatures able to tell the groups apart were searched for in a discovery cohort of 95 to 100 patients, of whom more than 40 had Graves' ophthalmopathy and around 56 had stable Graves' hyperthyroidism. An independent validation cohort of 18 to 20 hyperthyroidism patients and 17 patients who later progressed to ophthalmopathy tested prospective prediction of ophthalmopathy. For training and testing, the 100 or so patients in the discovery cohort were randomly divided in a 7:3 ratio. Thyroid tissue and blood T-cell repertoires from about six Graves' hyperthyroidism patients were also compared in the study. After sampling, hyperthyroidism patients received methimazole starting at 30 mg daily, and ophthalmopathy patients received high-dose intravenous methylprednisolone. According to the paper, TCR Vbeta CDR3 sequencing was carried out on some 130 peripheral blood samples, which came from fewer than 50 ophthalmopathy, around 75 hyperthyroidism and roughly 17 progressor patients. What the authors observed across the whole study: Most expanded thyroid clonotypes (frequency above 0.001) were also detected in blood, a finding suggesting that blood repertoires may reflect thyroid immune responses. No statistical method was used to fix the sample size in advance, and group allocation was not hidden from the investigators. In validation, progression to ophthalmopathy was predicted by the model with 55% to 71% sensitivity and approximately 78% specificity, a median of about 6.8 months before onset. In cross-validation, a model built on a 13 V-J signature told ophthalmopathy apart from stable hyperthyroidism with under 90% sensitivity and about 81% specificity, and in testing the same model reached 80%/75%.

Amplification of TCR beta CDR3 regions was carried out from RNA transcripts. A first-round RT-PCR of the TCR CDR3 used the HTBI primer set with the Qiagen OneStep RT-PCR kit. Libraries were constructed in a second round of multiplex PCR, after which size selection and purification were carried out. Sequencing of the libraries was done on an Illumina HiSeq2000 using paired-end 100 bp reads. In the paper's pipeline: SOAPnuke was used to process the raw data, removing reads that contained adapters or uncalled bases, had a mean Phred below 15, or lacked an exact match to the constant primer or identifier. COPE v1.2.5 was used to merge the high-quality paired reads, and each unique nucleotide sequence was defined as a clonotype. MiTCR v1.1 was used to align the clonotypes against IMGT TRBV, TRBD and TRBJ reference segments. The analysis was restricted to V-J combinations with a frequency above 0.0001, which together covered 99.2% of the repertoires. The TCS score was defined as F50 (clonal expansion) divided by E x V (chaos), with BLOSUM62-based TCRdist calculated between CDR3 peptides within each V-J. Welch's t-statistics and random forest reduced several hundred V-J features to about 13, which were used in a naive Bayes classifier (R e1071). Through fastp at Q25 and MiXCR, TCRdb rebuilt clones from the public reads, retaining in-frame beta chains. Under each unique CDR3 protein, matching rows form one entry showing the most common genes and DNA. None of the V and J calls come from the authors' own analysis; TCRdb made them. This sample comprises fewer than 900,000 distinct CDR3 sequences, over 15% of them detected only once. The top ten clonotypes cover under 9.5% of the sample.

Comments on this clonotype: What this receptor recognizes is not known. No base qualities exist here, and no much larger clone lies one base off it.

Graves' hyperthyroidism was defined as stable when no progression to ophthalmopathy occurred over 18 months of follow-up. Hyperthyroidism patients were aged 18 to 65 years and newly diagnosed, with disease duration of less than 2 months. Exclusion was applied to patients with uncontrolled infections, other autoimmune diseases, pregnancy or lactation. Diagnoses were established on the basis of clinical symptoms, serum thyroxine and TRAb, thyroid ultrasound, and orbital computed tomography. PBMCs were separated from roughly 9.3 ml of fresh peripheral blood using Ficoll-Paque density gradient centrifugation. Total RNA was extracted using Trizol reagent, and RNA quality was assessed on an Agilent 2100 Bioanalyzer. There are 17 amino acids in the CDR3, from cysteine to phenylalanine inclusive. Solely the CDR3 DNA is kept, with 51 bases framed from the first base. Trimmed from V: 0 bases; trimmed from J: 1 base; junction bases lacking a gene match: 2. Taken from the germline V gene, the CDR1 and CDR2 loops are SGHDT and YYEEEE.

This clonotype originated in a man aged 18 to 30 with Graves' hyperthyroidism. The V gene is TRBV5-6 and the J gene is TRBJ1-6; the junction holds 9 bases that match TRBD1. Sequenced: blood. The CDR3 is CASSLDRGRSYNSPLHF. The sequence in DNA is TGTGCCAGCAGCTTGGACAGGGGGCGATCCTATAATTCACCCCTCCACTTT. Beyond the CDR3, the reference TRBV5-6 and TRBJ1-6 genes provide the residues; the full variable domain reads: DAGVTQSPTHLIKTRGQQVTLRCSPKSGHDTVSWYQQALGQGPQFIFQYYEEEERQRGNFPDRFSGHQFPNYSSELNVNALLLGDSALYLCASSLDRGRSYNSPLHFGNGTRLTVT.